This TCR beta chain emerged from a study of a mutant IDH1 vaccine in newly diagnosed glioma. The protocol was immunoSEQ multiplex PCR, while the TCRdb copy is restricted to in-frame clones and leaves out a portion. This table has roughly 42,000 clones, around 85% appearing once. The time point here: week 5, during vaccination. The study gave 300 ug of mutant IDH1 20-mer peptide per vaccine dose, with topical imiquimod. Turning to this clone: Its antigen remains unidentified.

Germline V CDR1 and CDR2: LGHNA, YNFKEQ. The CDR3 loop spans 15 amino acids. Trimming shortened V by 6 bases and J by 0 bases, and 9 bases separated the two germline ends. Sequences were derived from PBMCs, sampled from a glioma patient whose treatment included an IDH1 peptide vaccine. The source is a man in his forties or fifties with glioma. The rearrangement links TRBV4-2 to TRBJ2-6; perhaps D is TRBD1 or TRBD2 (5 bases each). In DNA form, the CDR3 reads TGTGCCAGCAGGGGGGACCTCTCTGGGGCCAACGTCCTGACTTTC. This codes for CASRGDLSGANVLTF.